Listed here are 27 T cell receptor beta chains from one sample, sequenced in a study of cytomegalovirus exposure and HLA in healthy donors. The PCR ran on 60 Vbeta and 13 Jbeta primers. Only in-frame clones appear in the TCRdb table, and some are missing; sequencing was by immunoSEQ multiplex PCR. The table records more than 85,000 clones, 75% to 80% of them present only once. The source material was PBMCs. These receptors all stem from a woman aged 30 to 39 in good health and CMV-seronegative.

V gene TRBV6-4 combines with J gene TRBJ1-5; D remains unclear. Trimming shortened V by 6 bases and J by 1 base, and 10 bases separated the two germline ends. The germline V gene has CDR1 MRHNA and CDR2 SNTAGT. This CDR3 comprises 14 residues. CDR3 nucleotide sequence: TGTGCCAGCAGCCTAGAACCAAGCAATCAGCCCCAGCATTTT. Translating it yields CASSLEPSNQPQHF.

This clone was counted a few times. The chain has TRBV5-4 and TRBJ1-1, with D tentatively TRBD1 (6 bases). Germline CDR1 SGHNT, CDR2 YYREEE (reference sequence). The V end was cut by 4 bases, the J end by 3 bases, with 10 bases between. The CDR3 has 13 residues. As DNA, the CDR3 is TGTGCCAGCAGCAAGGACAGTTACACTGAAGCTTTCTTT. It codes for CASSKDSYTEAFF.

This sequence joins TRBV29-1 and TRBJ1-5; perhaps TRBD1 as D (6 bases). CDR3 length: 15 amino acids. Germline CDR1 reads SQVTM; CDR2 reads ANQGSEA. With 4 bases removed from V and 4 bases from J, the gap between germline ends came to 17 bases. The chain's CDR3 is CSVAEGRGGNQPQHF. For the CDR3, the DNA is TGCAGCGTTGCTGAGGGGAGGGGGGGAAATCAGCCCCAGCATTTT.

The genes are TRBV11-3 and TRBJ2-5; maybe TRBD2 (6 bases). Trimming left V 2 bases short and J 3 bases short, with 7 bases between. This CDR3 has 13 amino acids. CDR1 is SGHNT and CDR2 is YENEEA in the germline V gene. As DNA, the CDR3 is TGTGCCAGCAGCTTATGGAGGGAAGAGACCCAGTACTTC. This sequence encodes CASSLWREETQYF.

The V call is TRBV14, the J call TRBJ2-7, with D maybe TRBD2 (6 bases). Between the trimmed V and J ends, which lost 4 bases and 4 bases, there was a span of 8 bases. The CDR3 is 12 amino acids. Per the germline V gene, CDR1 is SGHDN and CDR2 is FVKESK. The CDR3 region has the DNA TGTGCCAGCAGCCGGACTAAATACGAGCAGTACTTC. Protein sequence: CASSRTKYEQYF.

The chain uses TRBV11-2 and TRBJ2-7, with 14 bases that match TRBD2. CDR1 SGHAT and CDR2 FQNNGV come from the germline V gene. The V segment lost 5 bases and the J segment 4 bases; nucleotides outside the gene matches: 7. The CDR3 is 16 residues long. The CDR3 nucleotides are TGTGCCAGCAGCGGACGACTAGCGGGAGGGCCTTACGAGCAGTACTTC. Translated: CASSGRLAGGPYEQYF.

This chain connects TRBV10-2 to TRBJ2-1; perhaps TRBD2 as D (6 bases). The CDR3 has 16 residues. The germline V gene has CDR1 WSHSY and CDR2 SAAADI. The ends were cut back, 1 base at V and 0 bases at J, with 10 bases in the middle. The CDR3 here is CASSEYGDSSYNEQFF. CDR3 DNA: TGCGCCAGCAGTGAGTACGGGGACTCCTCCTACAATGAGCAGTTCTTC.

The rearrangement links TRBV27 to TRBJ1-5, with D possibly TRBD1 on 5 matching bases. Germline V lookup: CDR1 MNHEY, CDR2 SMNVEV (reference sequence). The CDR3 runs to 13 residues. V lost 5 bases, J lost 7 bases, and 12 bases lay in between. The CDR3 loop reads CASSPQGWQPQHF. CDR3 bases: TGTGCCAGCAGTCCTCAGGGTTGGCAGCCCCAGCATTTT.

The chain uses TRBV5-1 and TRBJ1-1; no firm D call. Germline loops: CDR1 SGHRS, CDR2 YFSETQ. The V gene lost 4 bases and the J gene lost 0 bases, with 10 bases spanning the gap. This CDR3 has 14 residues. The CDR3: CASSQNTVNTEAFF. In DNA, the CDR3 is TGCGCCAGCAGCCAAAATACAGTGAACACTGAAGCTTTCTTT.

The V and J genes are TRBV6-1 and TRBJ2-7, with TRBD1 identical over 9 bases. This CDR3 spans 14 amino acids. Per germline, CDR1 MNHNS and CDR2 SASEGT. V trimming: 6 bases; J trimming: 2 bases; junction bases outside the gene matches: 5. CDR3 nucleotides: TGTGCCAGCAGAGGGGGACAGGGACCCTACGAGCAGTACTTC. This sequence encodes CASRGGQGPYEQYF.

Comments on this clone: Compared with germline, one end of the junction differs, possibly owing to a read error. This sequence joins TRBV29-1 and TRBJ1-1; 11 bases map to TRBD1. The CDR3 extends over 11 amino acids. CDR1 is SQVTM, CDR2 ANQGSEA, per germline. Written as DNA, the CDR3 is TGCGGCGTTGACGGGACAGGGGGTTCTTTCTTT. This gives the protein CGVDGTGGSFF.

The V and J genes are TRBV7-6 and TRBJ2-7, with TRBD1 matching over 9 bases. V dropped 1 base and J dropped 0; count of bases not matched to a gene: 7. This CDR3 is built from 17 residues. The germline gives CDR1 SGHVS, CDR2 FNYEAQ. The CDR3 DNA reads TGTGCCAGCAGCTTAGGGTCCACAGGGGGCAACTCCTACGAGCAGTACTTC. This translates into CASSLGSTGGNSYEQYF.

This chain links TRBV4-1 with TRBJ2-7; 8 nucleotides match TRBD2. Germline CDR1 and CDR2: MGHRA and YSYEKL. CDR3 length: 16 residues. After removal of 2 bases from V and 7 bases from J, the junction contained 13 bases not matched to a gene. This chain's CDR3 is CASSQRTSPPPGEQYF. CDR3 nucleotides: TGCGCCAGCAGCCAAAGGACTAGCCCTCCGCCGGGAGAGCAGTACTTC.

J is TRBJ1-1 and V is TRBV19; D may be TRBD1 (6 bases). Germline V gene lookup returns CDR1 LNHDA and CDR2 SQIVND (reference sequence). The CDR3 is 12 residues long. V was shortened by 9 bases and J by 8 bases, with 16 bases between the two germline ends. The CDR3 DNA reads TGTGCCAGCCAGAACAGGGTTCGGGAAGCTTTCTTT. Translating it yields CASQNRVREAFF.

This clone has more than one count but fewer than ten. CDR3 coding DNA: TGTGCCAGCAGCCTGATGGCGGGACTTTGGGAGACCCAGTACTTC. Translating it yields CASSLMAGLWETQYF. The chain has TRBV14 and TRBJ2-5; tentatively, D is TRBD2 (6 bases). This CDR3 region has 15 residues. Germline values: CDR1 SGHDN, CDR2 FVKESK. The V end lost 4 bases, the J end lost 5 bases, and 17 bases lay between the germline ends.

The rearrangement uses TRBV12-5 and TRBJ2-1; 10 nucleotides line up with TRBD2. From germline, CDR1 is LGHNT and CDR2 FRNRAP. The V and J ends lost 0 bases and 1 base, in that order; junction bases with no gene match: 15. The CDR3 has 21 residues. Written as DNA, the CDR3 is TGTGCTAGTGGTTTGGTTTTAGGTGGGCTAGCGGGAGTAGATTCCTACAATGAGCAGTTCTTC. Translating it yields CASGLVLGGLAGVDSYNEQFF.

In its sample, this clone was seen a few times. The CDR3, as DNA: TGTGCCAGCCCAATCGGGCGGCGGGGGACTGAAGCTTTCTTT. This sequence encodes CASPIGRRGTEAFF. This sequence joins TRBV2 and TRBJ1-1; D might be TRBD1 (5 bases). The CDR3 has 14 amino acids. The germline gives CDR1 SNHLY, CDR2 FYNNEI. The germline V and J ends were trimmed by 8 bases and 5 bases, with 18 bases remaining between them.

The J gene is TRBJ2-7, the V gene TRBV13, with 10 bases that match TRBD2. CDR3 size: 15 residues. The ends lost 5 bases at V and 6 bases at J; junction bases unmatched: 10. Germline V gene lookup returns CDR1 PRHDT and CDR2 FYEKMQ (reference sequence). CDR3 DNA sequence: TGTGCCAGCAGCGAACTACCTAGCGGGAGTCGCGAGCAGTACTTC. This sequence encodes CASSELPSGSREQYF.

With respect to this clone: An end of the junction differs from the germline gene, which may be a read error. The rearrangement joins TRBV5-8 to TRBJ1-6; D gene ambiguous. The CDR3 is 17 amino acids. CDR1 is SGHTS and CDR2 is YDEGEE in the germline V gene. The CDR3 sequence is CASSLGFGVSYDSPLHF. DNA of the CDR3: TGTGCCAGCAGCTTGGGATTCGGGGTCTCCTATGATTCACCCCTCCACTTT. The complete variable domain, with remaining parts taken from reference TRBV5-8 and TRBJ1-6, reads EAGVTQSPTHLIKTRGQQATLRCSPISGHTSVYWYQQALGLGLQFLLWYDEGEERNRGNFPPRFSGRQFPNYSSELNVNALELEDSALYLCASSLGFGVSYDSPLHFGNGTRLTVT.

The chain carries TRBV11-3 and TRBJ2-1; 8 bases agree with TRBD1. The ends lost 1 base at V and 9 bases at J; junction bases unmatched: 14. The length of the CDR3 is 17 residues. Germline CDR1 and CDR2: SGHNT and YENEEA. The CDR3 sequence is CASSLGPGGLEIREQFF. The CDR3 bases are TGTGCCAGCAGCTTAGGCCCAGGGGGCCTCGAGATCCGTGAGCAGTTCTTC.

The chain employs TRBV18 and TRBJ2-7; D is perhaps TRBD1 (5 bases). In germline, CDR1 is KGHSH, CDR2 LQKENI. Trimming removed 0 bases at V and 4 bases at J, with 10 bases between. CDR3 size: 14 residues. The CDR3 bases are TGTGCCAGCTCACCACCATCCAGGGATTACGAGCAGTACTTC. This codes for CASSPPSRDYEQYF.

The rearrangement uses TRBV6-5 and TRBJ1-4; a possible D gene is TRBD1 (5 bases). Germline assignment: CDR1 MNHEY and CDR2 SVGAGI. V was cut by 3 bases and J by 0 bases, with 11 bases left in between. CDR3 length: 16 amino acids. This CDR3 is CASSYGGEATNEKLFF. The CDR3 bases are TGTGCCAGCAGTTATGGAGGGGAAGCAACTAATGAAAAACTGTTTTTT.

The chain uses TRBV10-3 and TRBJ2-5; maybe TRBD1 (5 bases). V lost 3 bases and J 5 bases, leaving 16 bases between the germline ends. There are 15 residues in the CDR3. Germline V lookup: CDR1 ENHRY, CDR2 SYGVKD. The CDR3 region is CAISDPGSASETQYF. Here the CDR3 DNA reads TGTGCCATCAGTGACCCAGGGTCTGCGTCTGAGACCCAGTACTTC.

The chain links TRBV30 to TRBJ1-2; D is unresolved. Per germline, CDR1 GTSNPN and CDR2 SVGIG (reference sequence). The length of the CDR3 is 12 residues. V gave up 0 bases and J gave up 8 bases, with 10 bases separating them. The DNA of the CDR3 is TGTGCCTGGAGTGTTTCAGGTCCCGGCTACACCTTC. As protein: CAWSVSGPGYTF.

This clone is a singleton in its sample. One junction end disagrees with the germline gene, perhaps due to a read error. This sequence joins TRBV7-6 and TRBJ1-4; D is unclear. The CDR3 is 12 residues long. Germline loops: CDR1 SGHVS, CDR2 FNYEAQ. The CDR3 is CASSLTKEKLFF. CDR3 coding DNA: TGTGCCAGCAGCTTAACTAAGGAAAAACTGTTTTTT.

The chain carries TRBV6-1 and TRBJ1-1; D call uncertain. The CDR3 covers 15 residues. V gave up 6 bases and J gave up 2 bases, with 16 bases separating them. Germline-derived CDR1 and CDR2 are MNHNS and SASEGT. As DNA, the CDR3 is TGTGCCAGCAGCGACCAGGCGGGCGCCAACACTGAAGCTTTCTTT. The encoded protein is CASSDQAGANTEAFF.

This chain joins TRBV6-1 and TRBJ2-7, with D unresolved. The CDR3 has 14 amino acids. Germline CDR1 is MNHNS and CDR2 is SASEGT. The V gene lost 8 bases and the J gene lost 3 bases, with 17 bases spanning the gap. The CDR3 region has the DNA TGTGCCAGCGGGCCCCTGACCTTCGGCTACGAGCAGTACTTC. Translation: CASGPLTFGYEQYF.